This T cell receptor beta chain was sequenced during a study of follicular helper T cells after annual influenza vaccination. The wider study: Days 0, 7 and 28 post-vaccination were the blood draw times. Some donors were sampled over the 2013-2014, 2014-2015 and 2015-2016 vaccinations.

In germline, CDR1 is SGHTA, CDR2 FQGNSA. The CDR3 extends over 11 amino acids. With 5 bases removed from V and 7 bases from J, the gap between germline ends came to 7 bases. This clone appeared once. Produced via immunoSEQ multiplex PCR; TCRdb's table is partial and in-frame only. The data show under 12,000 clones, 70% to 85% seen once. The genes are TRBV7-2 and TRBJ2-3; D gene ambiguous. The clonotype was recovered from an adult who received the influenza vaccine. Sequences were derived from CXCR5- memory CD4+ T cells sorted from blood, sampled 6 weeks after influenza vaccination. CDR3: CASSQRYTQYF. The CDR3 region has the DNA TGTGCCAGCAGCCAAAGATATACGCAGTATTTT.